The 18 T cell receptor beta chains given below trace back to one sample, sequenced in a study of early T cells in non-severe SARS-CoV-2 infection. TCRdb recomputed calls from the 5' RACE reads with MiXCR, one row per CDR3 protein. In the table there are approximately 35,000 distinct CDR3 sequences, around 7% of which are singletons. This sample comprised whole blood, obtained at baseline. The receptors shown here come from an adult who was a healthcare worker with PCR-confirmed SARS-CoV-2 infection or an uninfected control (not recorded which).

This clonotype was observed a few times. The CDR3, as DNA: TGCAGTGCGACGGACAGGGGTTCCTACGAGCAGTACGTC. Protein product: CSATDRGSYEQYV. The rearrangement links TRBV20-1 to TRBJ2-7; 9 bases match TRBD1. The CDR3 runs to 13 residues. CDR1 is DFQATT, CDR2 SNEGSKA, per germline (reference sequence). V lost 6 bases, J lost 1 base, and 4 bases stayed unmatched.

The table lists this clonotype with a few counts. The genes are TRBV4-3 and TRBJ2-2, with D possibly TRBD2 on 6 matching bases. The germline V and J ends were trimmed by 1 base and 6 bases, with 15 bases remaining between them. The CDR3 runs 16 residues. The germline V gene has CDR1 LGHNA and CDR2 YSLEER. This CDR3 reads CASSQAGGTVPGELFF. The CDR3 coding sequence is TGCGCCAGCAGCCAAGCAGGCGGGACGGTCCCCGGGGAGCTGTTTTTT.

The chain recombines TRBV30 with TRBJ1-2; D possibly corresponds to TRBD1 (5 bases). Germline V gene sequence: CDR1 GTSNPN, CDR2 SVGIG (reference sequence). This CDR3 is 13 amino acids long. V lost 3 bases to trimming and J lost 0 bases, with 8 bases between them. CDR3 loop: CAWSGTANYGYTF. The CDR3 nucleotides read TGTGCCTGGAGCGGGACGGCTAACTATGGCTACACCTTC.

The chain carries TRBV19 and TRBJ1-5, with D unresolved. CDR1 and CDR2 (germline): LNHDA, SQIVND (reference sequence). With 5 bases removed from V and 6 bases from J, the gap between germline ends came to 8 bases. CDR3 size: 12 residues. Here the CDR3 reads CASSVVTQPQHF. CDR3 sequence (DNA): TGTGCCAGTAGTGTGGTAACTCAGCCCCAGCATTTT.

In this sample, this clonotype turned up many times. The rearrangement uses TRBV6-2 or TRBV6-3 and TRBJ2-3, with D perhaps being TRBD1 or TRBD2 (5 bases each). The length of the CDR3 is 15 residues. V lost 0 bases and J lost 1, with 8 bases in between. The germline V gene encodes CDR1 MNHEY and CDR2 SVGEGT. For the CDR3, the DNA is TGTGCCAGCAGTTACTCACTAGGGGGCACAGATACGCAGTATTTT. It translates to CASSYSLGGTDTQYF.

As to this clonotype: One end of the junction does not line up with germline, which may come from a read error. V and J are TRBV5-1 and TRBJ2-1, with D possibly being TRBD1 (6 bases). Per the germline V gene, CDR1 is SGHRS and CDR2 is YFSETQ. This CDR3 region has 14 residues. The CDR3 is CAGRVVDSYNEQFF. The CDR3 bases are TGCGCCGGCAGGGTCGTGGACAGCTACAATGAGCAGTTCTTC. The full variable domain, rest sourced from reference TRBV5-1 and TRBJ2-1, is KAGVTQTPRYLIKTRGQQVTLSCSPISGHRSVSWYQQTPGQGLQFLFEYFSETQRNKGNFPGRFSGRQFSNSRSEMNVSTLELGDSALYLCAGRVVDSYNEQFFGPGTRLTVL.

This clonotype was seen only a few times. The chain has TRBV18 and TRBJ2-7; 7 bases align to TRBD1. Per germline, CDR1 KGHSH and CDR2 LQKENI. Germline trimming cut 3 bases from V and 4 bases from J; bases unmatched to any gene: 6. This CDR3 has 14 residues. The CDR3, as DNA: TGTGCCAGCTCACCCCCAGACAGGGTGTACGAGCAGTACTTC. Its protein product is CASSPPDRVYEQYF.

The sample holds many counts of this clonotype. The gene calls are TRBV6-5 and TRBJ2-1; D possibly corresponds to TRBD1 (6 bases). V shed 6 bases and J shed 5 bases, with 17 bases lying between them. The CDR3 spans 15 residues. From germline, CDR1 is MNHEY and CDR2 SVGAGI. CDR3 amino acids: CASSRTQGSHNEQFF. For the CDR3, the DNA is TGTGCCAGCAGCCGGACTCAGGGGAGCCACAATGAGCAGTTCTTC.

The genes are TRBV6-2 or TRBV6-3 and TRBJ2-1; a possible D gene is TRBD2 (6 bases). The CDR3 is 15 amino acids. Looked up from germline, CDR1 is MNHEY and CDR2 is SVGEGT. Trimming removed 5 bases at V and 7 bases at J, with 18 bases between. The CDR3 coding sequence is TGTGCCAGCAGTCCAACTAGCCAGACGCGAAATGAGCAGTTCTTC. Translation: CASSPTSQTRNEQFF.

This clonotype qualifies as medium-sized. The chain couples TRBV7-2 to TRBJ2-1; D remains unclear. Germline V gene data show CDR1 as SGHTA and CDR2 as FQGNSA. V was trimmed by 5 bases and J by 10 bases, leaving 9 bases between them. The CDR3 loop spans 11 amino acids. Written as DNA, the CDR3 is TGTGCCAGCAGCCCCGGAAGGGAGCAGTTCTTC. Amino acids: CASSPGREQFF.

This clonotype has more than one count but fewer than ten. The chain couples TRBV20-1 to TRBJ1-5; D is uncertain. Trimming pared 6 bases from V and 5 bases from J, leaving 11 bases between. The germline CDR1 and CDR2 sequences are DFQATT and SNEGSKA (reference sequence). The CDR3 consists of 12 residues. CDR3 nucleotide sequence: TGCAGTGCAGATCTCTCCGATCAGCCCCAGCATTTT. This gives the protein CSADLSDQPQHF.

This clonotype has a count of ten or more. The chain combines TRBV27 with TRBJ2-3; maybe TRBD2 (7 bases). CDR1 and CDR2 from the germline V gene are MNHEY and SMNVEV (reference sequence). V was shortened by 4 bases and J by 3 bases, with 14 bases between the two germline ends. The CDR3 totals 15 residues. The CDR3: CASSSGAGRTDTQYF. CDR3 sequence (DNA): TGTGCCAGCAGTTCAGGGGCCGGGAGGACAGATACGCAGTATTTT.

This clonotype showed up many times. V usage is TRBV7-8 and J usage is TRBJ1-1; maybe TRBD1 (5 bases). This CDR3 spans 15 amino acids. V lost 1 base and J lost 2, with 11 bases in between. Germline loops: CDR1 SGHVS, CDR2 FQNEAQ. In nucleotides, the CDR3 is TGTGCCAGCAGCTTAGTTAGACAGTCAAACACTGAAGCTTTCTTT. Encoded protein: CASSLVRQSNTEAFF.

This clonotype came up many times. The chain joins TRBV4-2 to TRBJ2-3; D not certain. The CDR3 totals 18 residues. Germline V gene data show CDR1 as LGHNA and CDR2 as YNFKEQ. The germline V and J ends were trimmed by 1 base and 2 bases, with 19 bases remaining between them. The CDR3 bases are TGTGCCAGCAGCCAAGTCTTACTTCGCGGATACAACACAGATACGCAGTATTTT. This gives the protein CASSQVLLRGYNTDTQYF.

The sample holds a few counts of this clonotype. The chain uses TRBV7-3 and TRBJ2-3; TRBD2 matches at 7 bases. The CDR3 consists of 15 residues. V gave up 5 bases and J gave up 2 bases; unmatched junction bases: 7. CDR1 SGHTA and CDR2 FQGTGA come from the germline V gene. CDR3 DNA: TGTGCCAGCAGCCCCCAAGCGGGGATCACAGATACGCAGTATTTT. Translating it yields CASSPQAGITDTQYF.

Ten or more counts support this clonotype. The rearrangement links TRBV28 to TRBJ2-1; no reliable D call. The CDR3 has 13 residues. Germline V lookup: CDR1 MDHEN, CDR2 SYDVKM. Trimming left V 6 bases short and J 1 base short, with 7 bases between. CDR3 nucleotide sequence: TGTGCCAGCAGGCTAGGGTCCTACAATGAGCAGTTCTTC. This gives the protein CASRLGSYNEQFF.

The chain carries TRBV27 and TRBJ2-1, with 7 nucleotides matching TRBD1. CDR1 and CDR2 from the germline V gene are MNHEY and SMNVEV (reference sequence). V shed 6 bases, J shed 0 bases, and the junction held 8 bases outside the gene matches. The CDR3 totals 16 residues. The CDR3 sequence is CASSVNTGVSYNEQFF. The CDR3 DNA reads TGTGCCAGCAGCGTTAATACAGGGGTCTCCTACAATGAGCAGTTCTTC.

This clonotype was observed at least ten times. This chain uses TRBV12-3 or TRBV12-4 with TRBJ1-1; 7 nucleotides agree with TRBD1. Unmatched junction bases numbered 11, after V lost 6 bases and J lost 7 bases. The CDR3 sequence is 14 residues long. This CDR3 reads CASRQTGTTGEAFF. Here the CDR3 DNA reads TGTGCCAGCAGACAGACAGGGACTACGGGTGAAGCTTTCTTT.